The T cell receptor (beta chain) described here comes from a study of blood T cell repertoires in COVID-19. Across the whole study: COVID-19 samples from acute and convalescent phases originated in the United States, Italy and Spain.

In germline, CDR1 is LGHDT, CDR2 YNNKEL (reference sequence). The V and J ends lost 0 bases and 0 bases respectively, with 9 bases between them. This CDR3 has 16 residues. The data were produced by immunoSEQ multiplex PCR, yet TCRdb's version contains in-frame clones alone and is incomplete. The sample lists 200,000 to 250,000 clones; about 86% were seen once. This clonotype was sampled from a woman aged 40-49 years with acute COVID-19. The chain recombines TRBV3-1 (or the pseudogene TRBV3-2) with TRBJ1-3; a possible D gene is TRBD1 (5 bases). Sequencing input: PBMCs or T cells enriched from blood (not recorded which). CDR3 loop: CASSQDPDISGNTIYF. The CDR3 nucleotides are TGTGCCAGCAGCCAAGACCCGGACATCTCTGGAAACACCATATATTTT.